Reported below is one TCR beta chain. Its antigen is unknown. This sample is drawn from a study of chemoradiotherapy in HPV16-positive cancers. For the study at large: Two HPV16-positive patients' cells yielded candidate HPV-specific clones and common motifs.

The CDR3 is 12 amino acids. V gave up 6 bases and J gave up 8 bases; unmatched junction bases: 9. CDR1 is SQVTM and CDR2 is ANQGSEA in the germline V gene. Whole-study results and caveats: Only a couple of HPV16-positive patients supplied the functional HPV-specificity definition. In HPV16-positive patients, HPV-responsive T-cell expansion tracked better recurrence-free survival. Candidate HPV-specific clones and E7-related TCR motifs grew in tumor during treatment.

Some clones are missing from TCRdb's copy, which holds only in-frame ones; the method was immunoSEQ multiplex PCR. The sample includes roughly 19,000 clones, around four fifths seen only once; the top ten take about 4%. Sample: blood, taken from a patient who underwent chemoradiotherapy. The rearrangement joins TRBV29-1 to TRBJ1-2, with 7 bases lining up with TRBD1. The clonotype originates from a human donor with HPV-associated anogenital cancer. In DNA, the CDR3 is TGCAGCGTCGAGGGACAAGGGGGCGGCTACACCTTC. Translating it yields CSVEGQGGGYTF.